The present T cell receptor (beta chain) was sequenced within a study of response to subunit inactivated influenza vaccine. Study-wide findings and caveats: The study's authors posited that every seasonal influenza vaccination enlists few new T cells.

V was clipped by 6 bases and J by 0 bases; unmatched bases: 6. Germline CDR1 reads MDHEN; CDR2 reads SYDVKM. The CDR3 has 17 amino acids. For this clonotype: Antigen unknown.

TCRdb used MiXCR to reprocess the RT-PCR reads, holding one entry per CDR3 protein. The table includes roughly 780,000 distinct CDR3 sequences, about 18% detected once. The gene calls are TRBV28 and TRBJ1-6, with TRBD1 matching 9 bases. This specimen consisted of PBMCs from blood, obtained about 5 days after vaccination. This sequence originates from a man aged 50 or older who received an inactivated influenza vaccine. The CDR3: CASRGTGISSYNSPLHF. The CDR3 DNA is TGTGCCAGCAGGGGGACAGGGATTAGCTCCTATAATTCACCCCTCCACTTT.